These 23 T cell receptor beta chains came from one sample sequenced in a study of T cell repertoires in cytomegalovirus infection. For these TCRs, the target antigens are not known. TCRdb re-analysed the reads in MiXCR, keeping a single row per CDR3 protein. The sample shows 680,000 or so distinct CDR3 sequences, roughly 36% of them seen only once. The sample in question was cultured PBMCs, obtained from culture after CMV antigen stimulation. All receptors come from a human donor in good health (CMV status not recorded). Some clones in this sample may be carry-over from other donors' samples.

The CDR3 DNA follows: TGTGCCAGCAGTCGGACCGAAAATCGAGGGATTGCGCAGTATTTT. Translating it yields CASSRTENRGIAQYF. V gene TRBV2 combines with J gene TRBJ2-3; D is possibly TRBD2 (5 bases). Germline V gene data show CDR1 as SNHLY and CDR2 as FYNNEI. The CDR3 is 15 residues long. The ends were cut back, 5 bases at V and 10 bases at J, with 22 bases in the middle.

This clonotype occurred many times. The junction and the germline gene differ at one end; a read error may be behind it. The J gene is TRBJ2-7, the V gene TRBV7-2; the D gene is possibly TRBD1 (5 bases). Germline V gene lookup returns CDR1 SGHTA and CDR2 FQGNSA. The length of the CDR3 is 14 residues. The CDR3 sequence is CASSIAGSRYEQYF. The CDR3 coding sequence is TGTGCCAGCAGCATAGCAGGGTCCCGTTACGAGCAGTACTTC.

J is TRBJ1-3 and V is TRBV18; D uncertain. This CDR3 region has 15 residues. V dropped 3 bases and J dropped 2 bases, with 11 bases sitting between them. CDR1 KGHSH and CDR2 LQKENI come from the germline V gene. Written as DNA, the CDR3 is TGTGCCAGCTCACCCGGTGGAGGCCCTGGAAACACCATATATTTT. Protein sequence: CASSPGGGPGNTIYF.

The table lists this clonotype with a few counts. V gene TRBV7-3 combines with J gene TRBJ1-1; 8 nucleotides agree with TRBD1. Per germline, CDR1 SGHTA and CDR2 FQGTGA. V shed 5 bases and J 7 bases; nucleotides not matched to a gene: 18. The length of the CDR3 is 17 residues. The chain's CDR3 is CASSPRRTGFEGHEAFF. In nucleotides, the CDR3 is TGTGCCAGCAGCCCCCGGAGGACAGGGTTCGAAGGGCATGAAGCTTTCTTT.

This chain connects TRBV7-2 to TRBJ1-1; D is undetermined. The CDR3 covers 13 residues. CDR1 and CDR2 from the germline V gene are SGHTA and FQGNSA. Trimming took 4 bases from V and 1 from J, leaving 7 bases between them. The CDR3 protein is CASSSSPNTEAFF. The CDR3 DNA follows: TGTGCCAGCAGCTCCTCACCGAACACTGAAGCTTTCTTT.

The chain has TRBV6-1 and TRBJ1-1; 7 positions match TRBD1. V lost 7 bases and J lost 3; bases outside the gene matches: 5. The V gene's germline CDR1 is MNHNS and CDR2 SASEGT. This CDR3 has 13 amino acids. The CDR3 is CASMRDRYTEAFF. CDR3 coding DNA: TGTGCCAGCATGCGGGACAGATACACTGAAGCTTTCTTT.

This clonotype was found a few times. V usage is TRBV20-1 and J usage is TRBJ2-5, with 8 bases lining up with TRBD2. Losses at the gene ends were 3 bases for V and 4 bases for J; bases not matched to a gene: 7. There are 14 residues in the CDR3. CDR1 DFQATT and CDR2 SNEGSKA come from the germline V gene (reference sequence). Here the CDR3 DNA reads TGCAGTGCTAGGCAACTAGCGGTCTTAGAGACCCAGTACTTC. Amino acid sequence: CSARQLAVLETQYF.

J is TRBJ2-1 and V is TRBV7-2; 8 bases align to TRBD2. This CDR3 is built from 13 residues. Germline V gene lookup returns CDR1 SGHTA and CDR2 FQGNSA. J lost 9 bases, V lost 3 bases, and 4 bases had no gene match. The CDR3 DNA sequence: TGTGCCAGCAGCTTGAGGCGGGAGGCTGAGCAGTTCTTC. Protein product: CASSLRREAEQFF.

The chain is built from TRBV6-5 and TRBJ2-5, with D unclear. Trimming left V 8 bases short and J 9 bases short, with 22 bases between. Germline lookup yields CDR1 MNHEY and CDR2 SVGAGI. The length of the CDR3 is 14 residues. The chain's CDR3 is CASGPRVALPAQYF. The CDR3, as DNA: TGTGCCAGCGGTCCCCGTGTGGCTCTACCGGCCCAGTACTTC.

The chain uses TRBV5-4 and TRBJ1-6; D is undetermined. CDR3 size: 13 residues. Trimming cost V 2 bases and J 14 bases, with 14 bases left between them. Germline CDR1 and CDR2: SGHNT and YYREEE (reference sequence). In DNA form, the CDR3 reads TGTGCCAGCAGCTTATTCGGTGGATCTTCCCTCCACTTT. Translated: CASSLFGGSSLHF.

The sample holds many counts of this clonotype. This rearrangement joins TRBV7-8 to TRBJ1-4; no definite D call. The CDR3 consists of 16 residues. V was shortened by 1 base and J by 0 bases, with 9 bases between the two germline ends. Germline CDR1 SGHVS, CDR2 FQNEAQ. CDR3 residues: CASSLVPRPTNEKLFF. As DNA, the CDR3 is TGTGCCAGCAGCTTAGTGCCTCGTCCAACTAATGAAAAACTGTTTTTT.

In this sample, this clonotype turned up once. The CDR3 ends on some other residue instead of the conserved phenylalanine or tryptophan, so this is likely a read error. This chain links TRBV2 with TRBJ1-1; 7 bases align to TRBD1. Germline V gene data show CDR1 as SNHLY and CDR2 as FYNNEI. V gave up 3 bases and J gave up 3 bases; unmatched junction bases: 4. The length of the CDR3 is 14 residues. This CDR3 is CASSETGQDTEAFL. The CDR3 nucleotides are TGTGCCAGCAGTGAGACAGGGCAGGACACTGAAGCTTTCCTT.

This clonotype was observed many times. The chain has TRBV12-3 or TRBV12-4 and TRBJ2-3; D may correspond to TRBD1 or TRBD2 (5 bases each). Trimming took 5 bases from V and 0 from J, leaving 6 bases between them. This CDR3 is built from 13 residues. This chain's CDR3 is CASSRDSTDTQYF. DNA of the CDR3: TGTGCCAGCAGTCGGGACAGCACAGATACGCAGTATTTT.

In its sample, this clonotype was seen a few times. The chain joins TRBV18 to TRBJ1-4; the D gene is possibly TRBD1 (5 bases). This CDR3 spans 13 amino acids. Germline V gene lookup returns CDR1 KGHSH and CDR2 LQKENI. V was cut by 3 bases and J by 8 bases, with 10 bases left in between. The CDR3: CASSPSRGEKLFF. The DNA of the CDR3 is TGTGCCAGCTCACCCAGCCGGGGGGAAAAACTGTTTTTT.

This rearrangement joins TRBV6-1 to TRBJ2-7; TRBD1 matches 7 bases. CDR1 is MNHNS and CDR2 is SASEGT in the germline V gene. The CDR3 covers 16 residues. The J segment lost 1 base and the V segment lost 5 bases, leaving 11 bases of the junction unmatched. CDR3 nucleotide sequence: TGTGCCAGCAGTAGCACCACAGGGGTCATGTCCTACGAGCAGTACTTC. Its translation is CASSSTTGVMSYEQYF.

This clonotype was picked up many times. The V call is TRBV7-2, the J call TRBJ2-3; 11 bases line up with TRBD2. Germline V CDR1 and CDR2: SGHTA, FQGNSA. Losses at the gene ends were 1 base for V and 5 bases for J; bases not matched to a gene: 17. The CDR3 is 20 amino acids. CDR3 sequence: CASSLVGRGSTSGKLDTQYF. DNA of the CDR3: TGTGCCAGCAGCTTAGTAGGGCGTGGTTCGACTAGCGGGAAGCTAGATACGCAGTATTTT.

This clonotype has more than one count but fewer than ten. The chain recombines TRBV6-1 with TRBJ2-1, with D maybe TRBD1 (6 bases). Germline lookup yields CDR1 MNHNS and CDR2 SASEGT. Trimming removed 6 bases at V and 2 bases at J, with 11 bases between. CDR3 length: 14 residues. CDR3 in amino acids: CASRKGHTYNEQFF. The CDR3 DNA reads TGTGCCAGCAGGAAGGGACATACCTACAATGAGCAGTTCTTC.

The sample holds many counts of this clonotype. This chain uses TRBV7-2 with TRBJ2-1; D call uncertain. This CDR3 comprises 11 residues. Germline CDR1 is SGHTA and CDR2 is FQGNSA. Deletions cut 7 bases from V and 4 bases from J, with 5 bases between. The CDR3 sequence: CASTPYNEQFF. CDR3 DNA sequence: TGTGCCAGCACTCCATACAATGAGCAGTTCTTC.

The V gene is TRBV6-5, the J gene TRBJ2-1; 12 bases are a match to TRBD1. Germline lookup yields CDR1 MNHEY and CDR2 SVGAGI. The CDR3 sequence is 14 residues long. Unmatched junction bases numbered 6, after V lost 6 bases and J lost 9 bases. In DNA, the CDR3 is TGTGCCAGCAGGGGGTGGGGACAGGGGGCTGAGCAGTTCTTC. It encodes CASRGWGQGAEQFF.

DNA for the CDR3: TGTGCCAGTAGTCCGCCTGGGAGGGGCAATGAGCAGTTCTTC. Protein sequence: CASSPPGRGNEQFF. The rearrangement joins TRBV19 to TRBJ2-1; 7 positions match TRBD2. The ends lost 5 bases at V and 6 bases at J; junction bases unmatched: 7. This CDR3 comprises 14 residues. Looked up from germline, CDR1 is LNHDA and CDR2 is SQIVND (reference sequence).

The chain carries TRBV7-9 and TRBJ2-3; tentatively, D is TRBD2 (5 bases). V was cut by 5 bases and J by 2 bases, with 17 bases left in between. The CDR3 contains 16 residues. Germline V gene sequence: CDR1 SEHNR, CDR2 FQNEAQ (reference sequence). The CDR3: CASSLVTVRDTDTQYF. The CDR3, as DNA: TGTGCCAGCAGCCTAGTGACGGTGAGGGACACAGATACGCAGTATTTT.

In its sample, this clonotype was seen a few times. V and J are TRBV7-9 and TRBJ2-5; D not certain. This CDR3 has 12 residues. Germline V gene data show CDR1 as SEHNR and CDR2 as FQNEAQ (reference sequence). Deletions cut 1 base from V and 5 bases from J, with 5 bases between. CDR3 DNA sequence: TGTGCCAGCAGCTTAGTATTCGAGACCCAGTACTTC. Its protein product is CASSLVFETQYF.

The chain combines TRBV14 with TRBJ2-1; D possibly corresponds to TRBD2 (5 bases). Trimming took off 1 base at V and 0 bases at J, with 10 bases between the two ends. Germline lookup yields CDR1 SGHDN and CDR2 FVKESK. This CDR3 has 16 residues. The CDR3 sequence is CASSQAAGGSYNEQFF. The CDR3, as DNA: TGTGCCAGCAGCCAAGCTGCAGGAGGCTCCTACAATGAGCAGTTCTTC.